This T cell receptor (beta chain) was found in a study of blood T cell repertoires in COVID-19. Overall study context: Sites across the United States, Italy and Spain contributed samples from acute and convalescent COVID-19. T cells, B-cell-depleted T cells, or PBMCs provided the cDNA or gDNA that served as material.

The V gene's germline CDR1 is SGHAT and CDR2 FQNNGV. This CDR3 is 17 amino acids long. Trimming removed 1 base from V and 4 bases from J; junction bases left unmatched: 10. Per the study methods: Nucleated cell number was recorded as an estimate derived from reference gene primer amplification. Repertoires were generated with immunoSEQ multiplex PCR, while TCRdb's copy carries only in-frame clones and drops some. That table furnishes V, J and clone size, whereas the DNA furnished D and trimming. This sample has 250,000 to 350,000 clones, with roughly 86% found just once. The V and J genes are TRBV11-2 and TRBJ2-3; TRBD1 matches 8 bases. The material sequenced was peripheral blood. This receptor was obtained from a woman aged 45 to 65 who had recovered from COVID-19. The CDR3 loop is CASSLVLGQERPDTQYF. CDR3 sequence (DNA): TGTGCCAGCAGCTTAGTCTTGGGACAGGAACGACCAGATACGCAGTATTTT. Using reference TRBV11-2 and TRBJ2-3 for the parts outside the CDR3, the full variable domain is EAGVAQSPRYKIIEKRQSVAFWCNPISGHATLYWYQQILGQGPKLLIQFQNNGVVDDSQLPKDRFSAERLKGVDSTLKIQPAKLEDSAVYLCASSLVLGQERPDTQYFGPGTRLTVL.